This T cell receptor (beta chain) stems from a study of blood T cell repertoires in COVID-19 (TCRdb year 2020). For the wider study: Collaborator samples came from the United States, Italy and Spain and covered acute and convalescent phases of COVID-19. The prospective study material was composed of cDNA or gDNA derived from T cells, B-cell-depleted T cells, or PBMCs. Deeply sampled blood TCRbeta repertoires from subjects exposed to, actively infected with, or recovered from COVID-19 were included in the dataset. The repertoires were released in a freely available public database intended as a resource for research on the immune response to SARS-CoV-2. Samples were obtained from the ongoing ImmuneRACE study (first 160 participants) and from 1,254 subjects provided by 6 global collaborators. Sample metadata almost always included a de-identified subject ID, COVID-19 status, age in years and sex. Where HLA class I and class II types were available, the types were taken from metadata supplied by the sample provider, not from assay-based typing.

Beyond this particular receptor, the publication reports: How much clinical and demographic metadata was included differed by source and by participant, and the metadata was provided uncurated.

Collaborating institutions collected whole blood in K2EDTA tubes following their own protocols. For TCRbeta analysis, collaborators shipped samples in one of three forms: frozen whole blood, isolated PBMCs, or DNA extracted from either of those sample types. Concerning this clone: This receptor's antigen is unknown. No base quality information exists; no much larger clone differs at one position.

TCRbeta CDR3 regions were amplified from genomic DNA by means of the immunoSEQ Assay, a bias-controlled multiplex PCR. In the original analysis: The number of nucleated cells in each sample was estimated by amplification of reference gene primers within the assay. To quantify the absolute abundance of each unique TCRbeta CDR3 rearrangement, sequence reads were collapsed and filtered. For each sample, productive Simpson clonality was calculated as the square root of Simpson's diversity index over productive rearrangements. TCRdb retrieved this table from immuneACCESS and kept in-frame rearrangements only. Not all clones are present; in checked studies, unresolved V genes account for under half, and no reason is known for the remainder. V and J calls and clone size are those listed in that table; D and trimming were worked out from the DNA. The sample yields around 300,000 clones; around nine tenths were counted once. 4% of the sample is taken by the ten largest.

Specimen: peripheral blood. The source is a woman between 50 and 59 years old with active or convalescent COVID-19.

The DNA is as follows: TGTGCCAGCAGCGTCGGACAGGGGGCTCGGAATGAGCAGTTCTTC. It translates to CASSVGQGARNEQFF. This chain joins TRBV9 to TRBJ2-1; the central 11 bases match TRBD1. Trimming removed 2 bases from V and 7 bases from J; the gene matches leave 5 bases unexplained. From a lookup of the germline V gene, CDR1 and CDR2 are SGDLS and YYNGEE. From its cysteine to its phenylalanine, the CDR3 spans 15 amino acids. Only the CDR3 DNA stays, 45 bases, in frame from base 1.